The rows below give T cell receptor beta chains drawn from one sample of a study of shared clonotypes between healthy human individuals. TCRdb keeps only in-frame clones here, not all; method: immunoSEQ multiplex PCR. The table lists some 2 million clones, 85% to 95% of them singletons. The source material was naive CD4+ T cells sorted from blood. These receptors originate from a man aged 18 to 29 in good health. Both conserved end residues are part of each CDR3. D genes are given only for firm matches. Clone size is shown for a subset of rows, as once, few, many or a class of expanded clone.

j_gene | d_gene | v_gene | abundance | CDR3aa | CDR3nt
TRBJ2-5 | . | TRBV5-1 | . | CASSHVGGPQETQYF | TGCGCCAGCAGCCACGTGGGGGGCCCTCAAGAGACCCAGTACTTC
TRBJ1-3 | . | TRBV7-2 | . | CASSLNGQLTGNTIYF | TGTGCCAGCAGCTTAAACGGACAGCTCACCGGAAACACCATATATTTT
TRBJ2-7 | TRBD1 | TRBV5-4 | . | CASSPGQAPSSYEQYF | TGTGCCAGCAGCCCTGGACAGGCGCCCAGCTCCTACGAGCAGTACTTC
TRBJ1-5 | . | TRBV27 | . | CASSPLFKGQPQHF | TGTGCCAGCAGTCCCCTATTTAAAGGTCAGCCCCAGCATTTT
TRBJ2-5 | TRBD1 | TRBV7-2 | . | CASSWDRVQETQYF | TGTGCCAGCAGTTGGGACAGGGTACAAGAGACCCAGTACTTC
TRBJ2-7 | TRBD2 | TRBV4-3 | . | CASSQDRGFGRVHYEQYF | TGCGCCAGCAGCCAAGATAGGGGATTTGGGAGGGTTCACTACGAGCAGTACTTC
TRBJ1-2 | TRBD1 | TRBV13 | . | CASSSGTGLGGYTF | TGTGCCAGCAGCTCCGGGACAGGCTTGGGGGGCTACACCTTC
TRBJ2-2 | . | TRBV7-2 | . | CASSSELAAGELFF | TGTGCCAGCAGCTCAGAACTAGCAGCCGGGGAGCTGTTTTTT
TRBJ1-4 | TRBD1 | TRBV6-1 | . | CASSTGTGRQKLFF | TGTGCCAGCAGTACCGGGACAGGGAGGCAAAAACTGTTTTTT
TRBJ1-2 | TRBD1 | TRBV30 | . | CAWSAGGFHYGYTF | TGTGCCTGGAGCGCAGGGGGCTTCCACTATGGCTACACCTTC
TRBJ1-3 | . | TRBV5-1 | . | CASSLLSAQDSGNTIYF | TGCGCCAGCAGCTTGTTATCCGCGCAGGACTCTGGAAACACCATATATTTT
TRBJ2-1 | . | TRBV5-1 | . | CASSLEGDSYNEQFF | TGCGCCAGCAGCTTGGAGGGAGACAGTTACAATGAGCAGTTCTTC
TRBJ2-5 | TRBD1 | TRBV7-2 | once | CASSMTGGVETQYF | TGTGCCAGCAGCATGACAGGGGGCGTGGAGACCCAGTACTTC
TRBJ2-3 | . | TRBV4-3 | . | CASSLSPGGADTQYF | TGCGCCAGCAGCCTCTCCCCGGGTGGTGCAGATACGCAGTATTTT
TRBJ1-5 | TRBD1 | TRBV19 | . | CASSIVGQGSNQPQHF | TGTGCCAGTAGTATTGTTGGACAGGGTAGCAATCAGCCCCAGCATTTT
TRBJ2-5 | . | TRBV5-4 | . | CASSLGQTQETQYF | TGTGCCAGCAGCCTCGGACAGACCCAAGAGACCCAGTACTTC
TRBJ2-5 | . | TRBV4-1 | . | CASSAGTTALGTQYF | TGCGCCAGCAGTGCCGGGACAACCGCACTTGGGACCCAGTACTTC
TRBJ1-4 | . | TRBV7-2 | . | CASSPSGRTTNEKLFF | TGTGCCAGCAGCCCCTCGGGGCGGACCACTAATGAAAAACTGTTTTTT
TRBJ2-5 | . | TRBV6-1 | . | CASRRETQYF | TGTGCCAGCAGACGTGAGACCCAGTACTTC
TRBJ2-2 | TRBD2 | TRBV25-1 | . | CASSVDTSGGLTGELFF | TGTGCCAGCAGTGTAGATACTAGCGGGGGGCTCACCGGGGAGCTGTTTTTT
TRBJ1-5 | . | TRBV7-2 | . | CASSPISGTPNQPQHF | TGTGCCAGCAGCCCGATTTCCGGGACCCCCAATCAGCCCCAGCATTTT
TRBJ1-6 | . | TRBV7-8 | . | CASSLASGEYNSPLHF | TGTGCCAGCAGCTTAGCGTCGGGGGAGTATAATTCACCCCTCCACTTT
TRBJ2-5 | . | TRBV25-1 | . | CASSPKRGRQETQYF | TGTGCCAGCAGTCCTAAGCGAGGACGACAAGAGACCCAGTACTTC
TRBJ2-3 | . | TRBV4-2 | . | CASSPLGGDTQYF | TGTGCCAGCAGCCCCCTGGGGGGAGATACGCAGTATTTT
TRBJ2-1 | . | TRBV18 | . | CASSPNGGPVNEQFF | TGTGCCAGCTCACCAAACGGGGGGCCCGTCAATGAGCAGTTCTTC
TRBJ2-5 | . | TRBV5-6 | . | CASSFLSTTVGETQYF | TGTGCCAGCAGCTTCTTGTCGACCACGGTTGGAGAGACCCAGTACTTC
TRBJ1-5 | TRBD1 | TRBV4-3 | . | CASSQDAQGANQPQHF | TGCGCCAGCAGCCAAGATGCACAGGGGGCCAATCAGCCCCAGCATTTT
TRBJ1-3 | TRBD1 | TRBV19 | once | CASSIGGGQGQRKSGNTIYF | TGTGCCAGTAGTATAGGAGGAGGACAGGGGCAAAGGAAGTCTGGAAACACCATATATTTT
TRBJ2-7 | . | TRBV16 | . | CASSRPLQGREQYF | TGTGCCAGCAGCCGCCCCCTACAGGGACGGGAGCAGTACTTC
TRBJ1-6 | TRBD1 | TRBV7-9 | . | CASRQTGERSPLHF | TGTGCCAGCAGACAAACAGGGGAGCGTTCACCCCTCCACTTT
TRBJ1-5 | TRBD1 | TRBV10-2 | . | CASSAWQGASGNQPQHF | TGCGCCAGCAGTGCTTGGCAGGGGGCGTCGGGCAATCAGCCCCAGCATTTT
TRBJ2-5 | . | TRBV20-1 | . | CSAREETQYF | TGCAGTGCTCGAGAGGAGACCCAGTACTTC
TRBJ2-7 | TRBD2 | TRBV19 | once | CASSIMSGIYEQYF | TGTGCCAGTAGTATAATGAGCGGGATCTACGAGCAGTACTTC
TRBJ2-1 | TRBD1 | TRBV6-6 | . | CASSPPVQGVYNEQFF | TGTGCCAGCAGTCCACCGGTACAGGGGGTCTACAATGAGCAGTTCTTC
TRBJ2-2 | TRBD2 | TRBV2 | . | CASSRWTSPGTGELFF | TGTGCCAGCAGCCGATGGACTAGCCCGGGCACCGGGGAGCTGTTTTTT
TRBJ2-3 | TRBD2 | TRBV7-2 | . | CASSRSGTSGTDTQYF | TGTGCCAGCAGCCGTTCCGGGACTAGCGGCACAGATACGCAGTATTTT